These T cell receptor beta chains were read from a single sample in a study of T-cell reconstitution after alpha-beta-depleted transplantation in children. Via MiXCR, TCRdb re-called the PCR reads, giving one row per CDR3 protein. The sample has 600,000 to 700,000 distinct CDR3 sequences; about 12% are singletons. The source was PBMCs, collected before TCRalphabeta/CD19-depleted stem cell transplant. The receptors were gathered from a girl between 2 and 10 years old with congenital amegakaryocytic thrombocytopenia, due to receive a stem cell transplant. Both conserved end residues are part of each CDR3. The D gene is left open where the match is weak. The size field is filled for only some rows; it gives once, few, many or a size class.

-	many	TRBJ1-1	TRBV27	CASSADRFPNTEAFF	TGTGCCAGCAGTGCCGACAGGTTCCCGAACACTGAAGCTTTCTTT
-	many	TRBJ2-1	TRBV2	CASTGYNEQFF	TGTGCCAGCACAGGTTACAATGAGCAGTTCTTC
-	once	TRBJ1-5	TRBV7-8	CASSTSEGGQPQHF	TGTGCCAGCAGCACCTCGGAGGGGGGGCAGCCCCAGCATTTT
-	many	TRBJ2-7	TRBV5-1	CASSLAQTYEQYF	TGCGCCAGCAGCTTGGCCCAGACCTACGAGCAGTACTTC
TRBD2	many	TRBJ2-7	TRBV5-1	CASSLTSPYEQYF	TGCGCCAGCAGCCTGACTAGCCCCTACGAGCAGTACTTC
TRBD2	many	TRBJ2-1	TRBV5-1	CASSLSLAGSPEQFF	TGCGCCAGCAGCTTGTCCCTAGCGGGATCTCCCGAGCAGTTCTTC
-	many	TRBJ2-1	TRBV9	CASSPYLSAGRGGAQFF	TGTGCCAGCAGCCCTTACCTCTCAGCGGGCCGGGGTGGGGCGCAGTTCTTC
-	few	TRBJ1-2	TRBV25-1	CASSDQVTGHPFGYGYTF	TGTGCCAGCAGTGACCAGGTCACAGGACACCCTTTTGGCTATGGCTACACCTTC
-	-	TRBJ1-2	TRBV5-1	CASSWTEEGGYTF	TGCGCCAGCAGCTGGACTGAAGAGGGCGGCTACACCTTC
-	few	TRBJ2-4	TRBV20-1	CSANGGTNIQYF	TGCAGTGCTAATGGGGGGACCAACATTCAGTACTTC
TRBD1	many	TRBJ1-5	TRBV29-1	CSVAEGQYSNQPQHF	TGCAGCGTAGCCGAGGGACAGTATAGCAATCAGCCCCAGCATTTT
TRBD2	many	TRBJ2-5	TRBV20-1	CSARLGGRETQYF	TGCAGTGCTAGACTCGGCGGGAGAGAGACCCAGTACTTC
-	-	TRBJ2-5	TRBV5-1	CASRLWRDLETQYF	TGCGCCAGCCGTTTATGGCGGGATTTGGAGACCCAGTACTTC
TRBD2	many	TRBJ2-2	TRBV20-1	CSARDGTSGALTGELFF	TGCAGTGCTAGAGATGGGACTAGCGGAGCCCTCACCGGGGAGCTGTTTTTT
TRBD2	many	TRBJ2-1	TRBV5-1	CASSGGLAGNEQFF	TGCGCCAGCAGTGGAGGACTAGCGGGCAATGAGCAGTTCTTC
-	-	TRBJ2-1	TRBV12-3/TRBV12-4	CASSITASLYNEQFF	TGTGCCAGCAGTATTACAGCAAGTCTGTACAATGAGCAGTTCTTC
TRBD2	-	TRBJ2-3	TRBV5-6	CASSLSGIADTQYF	TGTGCCAGCAGCTTAAGCGGGATAGCAGATACGCAGTATTTT
-	few	TRBJ2-2	TRBV12-3/TRBV12-4	CASSFYRDDTGELFF	TGTGCCAGCAGTTTCTACAGGGACGACACCGGGGAGCTGTTTTTT
-	many	TRBJ2-1	TRBV20-1	CSAQLVGTTDRGLYNEQFF	TGCAGTGCCCAACTCGTCGGGACTACTGATAGGGGGCTATACAATGAGCAGTTCTTC
-	many	TRBJ1-2	TRBV20-1	CSARKGRSLNYGYTF	TGCAGTGCTAGAAAGGGCAGAAGCCTTAACTATGGCTACACCTTC
TRBD1	many	TRBJ2-7	TRBV7-8	CASSADRSSYEQYF	TGTGCCAGCAGCGCGGACAGGTCTTCCTACGAGCAGTACTTC
TRBD2	few	TRBJ2-1	TRBV4-1	CASSQDLTSGRANEQFF	TGCGCCAGCAGCCAAGATCTTACTAGCGGGAGGGCCAATGAGCAGTTCTTC
TRBD2	many	TRBJ2-5	TRBV29-1	CSVTSGGQETQYF	TGCAGCGTGACTAGCGGGGGTCAAGAGACCCAGTACTTC